This T cell receptor (beta chain) was sequenced in a study of neoadjuvant anti-PD-1 for oral cavity cancer (dated by TCRdb to the early 2020s). In the study overall: Three to four biweekly doses of nivolumab at 3 mg/kg were mostly administered to patients before curative-intent surgical resection. A fourth nivolumab dose was given around day 43 to patients without progression, and definitive surgical resection was performed in those patients on days 50-56. Under RECIST 1.1, a patient counted as a responder if showing complete response, partial response or stable disease, and as a non-responder if showing progression. The parent correlative cohort had approximately twelve patients and a response rate of 33%.

Study-wide findings and limitations: After neoadjuvant nivolumab, significantly higher T cell clonality (Gini index) was found within PBMCs in non-responders than in responders. Higher pretreatment blood Treg/Th17 ratios correlated with higher pretreatment blood TCRbeta clonality and lower post-treatment tumor TCRbeta clonality. Only a few patients per response group were included in the TCR analyses, and larger cohorts for validation were called for by the authors.

For deep sequencing of PBMC libraries, mostly about 450 ng of input genomic DNA was used, and six replicates were run per sample. The immunoSEQ hsTCRbeta kit was used to prepare TCRbeta libraries according to the manufacturer's instructions. An Illumina NovaSeq 6000 S4 flow cell was used to sequence the final libraries, which had first been combined to 3 nM. Per the authors' processing: Raw data preprocessing and quality control were performed with the immunoSEQ Analyzer. The analysis was limited to productive rearrangements, and each clonotype was defined by a unique CDR3 amino acid sequence. Repertoire clonality was estimated as the Gini-Simpson index, which was computed with the R package tcR. Student's t test was used to compare Gini indices, and Pearson correlation was used to assess associations with tumor size change. TCRdb holds this immuneACCESS table with in-frame rearrangements only. Some clones are missing; in checked studies, unresolved V genes explain under half, and the rest has no known cause. That table furnishes V, J and clone size, whereas the DNA furnished D and trimming. The sample data list about 15,000 clones, and over 60% of these were observed just once. Jointly, the top ten make up roughly 2% of the sample.

Read against the paper, the sample's time point label means: before neoadjuvant nivolumab. Patients were newly diagnosed with stage II-IVA oral cavity squamous cell carcinoma and had received no prior systemic or radiation treatment. The cohort was made up of patients with locally advanced, HPV-negative oral cavity squamous cell carcinoma. Peripheral blood mononuclear cells were analyzed directly, without maintenance or expansion in culture. Samples were obtained from a longitudinal correlative study of a single-arm phase II trial of neoadjuvant nivolumab in oral cavity squamous cell carcinoma. Genomic DNA-based TCRbeta sequencing was performed on subject-matched pre- and post-treatment PBMCs and tumors from three responders and three non-responders. Peripheral blood mononuclear cells were collected before nivolumab treatment and were collected again after treatment, at the time of surgery. The Maxwell RSC DNA from Cells kit was used to extract genomic DNA from PBMCs.

As regards this clone: Its antigen has not been determined. The record has no base qualities; no much larger clone is one base away.

The CDR3 starts with the cysteine, ends with the phenylalanine, and has 17 residues. The only DNA kept is the CDR3, 51 bases in frame from the first base. Germline trimming amounts to 1 base on V and 0 bases on J, with 8 as the count of junction bases outside the gene matches. From a lookup of the germline V gene (reference sequence), CDR1 and CDR2 are LNHDA and SQIVND. The sample here was PBMCs, taken before nivolumab (anti-PD-1) treatment. Recombination linked TRBV19 to TRBJ2-7, and 8 junction bases match TRBD1. The receptor's source is a person aged 40 to 85 with oral cavity squamous cell carcinoma. The CDR3: CASSIVTGTGSSYEQYF. The DNA is TGTGCCAGTAGTATAGTAACGGGGACAGGAAGCTCCTACGAGCAGTACTTC.